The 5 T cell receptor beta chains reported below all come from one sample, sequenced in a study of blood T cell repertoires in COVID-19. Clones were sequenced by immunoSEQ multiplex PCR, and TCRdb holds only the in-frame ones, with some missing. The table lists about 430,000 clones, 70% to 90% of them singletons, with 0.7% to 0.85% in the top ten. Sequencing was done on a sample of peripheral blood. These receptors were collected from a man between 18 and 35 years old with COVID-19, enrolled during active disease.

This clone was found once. CDR3 nucleotides: TGTGCCAGCAGCCGATCCGGGACAGGGGTATACACTGAAGCTTTCTTT. Residues: CASSRSGTGVYTEAFF. The chain joins TRBV7-9 to TRBJ1-1; 10 nucleotides agree with TRBD1. The CDR3 extends over 16 amino acids. Per the germline V gene, CDR1 is SEHNR and CDR2 is FQNEAQ (reference sequence). The ends lost 5 bases at V and 3 bases at J; junction bases unmatched: 9.

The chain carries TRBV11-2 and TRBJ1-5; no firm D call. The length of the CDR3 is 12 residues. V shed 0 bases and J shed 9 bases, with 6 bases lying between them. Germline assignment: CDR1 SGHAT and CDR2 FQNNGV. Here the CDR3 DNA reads TGTGCCAGCAGCTTAGAGATCAGGCCCCAGCATTTT. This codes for CASSLEIRPQHF.

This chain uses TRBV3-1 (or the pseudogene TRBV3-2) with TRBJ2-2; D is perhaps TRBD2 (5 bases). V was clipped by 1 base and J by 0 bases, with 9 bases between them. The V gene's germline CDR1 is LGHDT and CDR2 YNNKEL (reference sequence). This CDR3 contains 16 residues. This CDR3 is CASSQGSGSNTGELFF. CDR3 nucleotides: TGTGCCAGCAGCCAAGGCAGCGGTTCGAACACCGGGGAGCTGTTTTTT.

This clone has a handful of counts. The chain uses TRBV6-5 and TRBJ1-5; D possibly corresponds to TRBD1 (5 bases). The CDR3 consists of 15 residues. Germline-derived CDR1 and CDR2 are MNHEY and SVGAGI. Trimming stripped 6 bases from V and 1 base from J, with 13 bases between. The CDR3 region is CASSGHPGSNQPQHF. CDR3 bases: TGTGCCAGCAGCGGACATCCTGGGAGCAATCAGCCCCAGCATTTT.

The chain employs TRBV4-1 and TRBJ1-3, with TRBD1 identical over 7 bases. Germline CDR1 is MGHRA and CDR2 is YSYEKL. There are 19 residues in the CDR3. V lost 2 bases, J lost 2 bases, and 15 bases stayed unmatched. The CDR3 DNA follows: TGCGCCAGCAGCCAAAGTCCCGGGACAGTTCGGGGAACTGGAAACACCATATATTTT. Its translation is CASSQSPGTVRGTGNTIYF.